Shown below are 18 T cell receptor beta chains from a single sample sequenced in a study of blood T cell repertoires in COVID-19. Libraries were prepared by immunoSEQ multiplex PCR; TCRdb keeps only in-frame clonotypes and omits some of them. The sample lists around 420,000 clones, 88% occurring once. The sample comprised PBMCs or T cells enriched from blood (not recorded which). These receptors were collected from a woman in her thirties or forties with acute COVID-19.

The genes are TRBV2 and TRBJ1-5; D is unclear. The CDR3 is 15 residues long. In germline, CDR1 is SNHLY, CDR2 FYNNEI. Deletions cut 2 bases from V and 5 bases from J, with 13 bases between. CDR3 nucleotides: TGTGCCAGCAGTGAATTAGTGGTTCCCGATCAGCCCCAGCATTTT. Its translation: CASSELVVPDQPQHF.

The CDR3 here is CAWSVLGGGPNIQYF. CDR3 sequence (DNA): TGTGCCTGGAGTGTACTGGGCGGGGGGCCAAACATTCAGTACTTC. The V call is TRBV30, the J call TRBJ2-4; TRBD2 aligns across 8 bases. CDR1 GTSNPN and CDR2 SVGIG come from the germline V gene (reference sequence). The CDR3 covers 15 residues. The J segment lost 6 bases and the V segment lost 0 bases, leaving 7 bases of the junction unmatched.

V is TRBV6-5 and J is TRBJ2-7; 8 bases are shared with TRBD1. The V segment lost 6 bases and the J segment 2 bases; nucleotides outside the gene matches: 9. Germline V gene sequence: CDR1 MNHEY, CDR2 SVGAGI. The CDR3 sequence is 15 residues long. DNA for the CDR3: TGTGCCAGCAGCACCGAACAGGGGGGAACCTACGAGCAGTACTTC. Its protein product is CASSTEQGGTYEQYF.

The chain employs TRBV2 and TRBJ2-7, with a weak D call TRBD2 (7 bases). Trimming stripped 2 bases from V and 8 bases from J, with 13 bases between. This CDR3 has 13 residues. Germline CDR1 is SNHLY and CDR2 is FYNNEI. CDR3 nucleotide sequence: TGTGCCAGCAGTGAAAGGGGCGGGGGCCAGCAGTACTTC. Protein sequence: CASSERGGGQQYF.

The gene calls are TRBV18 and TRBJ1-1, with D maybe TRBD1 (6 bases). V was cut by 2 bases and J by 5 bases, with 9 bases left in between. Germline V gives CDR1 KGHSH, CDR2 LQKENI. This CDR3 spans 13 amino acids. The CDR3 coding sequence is TGTGCCAGCTCACCAGCGAGGGGGACTGAAGCTTTCTTT. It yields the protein CASSPARGTEAFF.

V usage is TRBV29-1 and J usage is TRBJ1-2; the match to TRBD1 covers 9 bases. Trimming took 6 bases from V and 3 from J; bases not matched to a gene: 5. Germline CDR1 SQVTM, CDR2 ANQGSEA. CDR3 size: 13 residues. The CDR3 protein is CSVTGGIDYGYTF. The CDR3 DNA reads TGCAGCGTAACAGGGGGCATTGACTATGGCTACACCTTC.

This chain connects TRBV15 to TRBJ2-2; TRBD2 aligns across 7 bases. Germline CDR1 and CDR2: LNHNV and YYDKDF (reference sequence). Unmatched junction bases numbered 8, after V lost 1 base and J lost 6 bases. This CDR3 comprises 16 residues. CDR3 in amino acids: CATSRGAGTMSGELFF. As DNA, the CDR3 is TGTGCCACCAGCAGAGGGGCCGGGACTATGTCCGGGGAGCTGTTTTTT.

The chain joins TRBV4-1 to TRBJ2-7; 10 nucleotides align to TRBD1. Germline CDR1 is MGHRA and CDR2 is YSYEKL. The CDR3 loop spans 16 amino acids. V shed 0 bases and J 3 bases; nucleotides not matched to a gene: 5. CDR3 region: CASSQEATGGFYEQYF. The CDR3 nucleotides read TGCGCCAGCAGCCAAGAAGCGACAGGGGGCTTCTACGAGCAGTACTTC.

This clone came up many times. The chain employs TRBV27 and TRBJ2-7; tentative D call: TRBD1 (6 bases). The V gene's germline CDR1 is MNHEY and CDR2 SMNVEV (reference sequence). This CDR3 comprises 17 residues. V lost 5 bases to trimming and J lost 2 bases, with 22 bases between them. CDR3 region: CASSPTREQGSTYEQYF. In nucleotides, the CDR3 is TGTGCCAGCAGTCCAACCAGGGAACAGGGAAGCACCTACGAGCAGTACTTC.

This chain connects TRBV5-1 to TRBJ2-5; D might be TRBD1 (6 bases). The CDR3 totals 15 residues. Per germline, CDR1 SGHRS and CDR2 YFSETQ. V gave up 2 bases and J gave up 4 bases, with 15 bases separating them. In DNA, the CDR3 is TGCGCCAGCAGCTTAGCCGGGACACTCGGAGAGACCCAGTACTTC. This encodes CASSLAGTLGETQYF.

This chain's CDR3 is CASSSGTVPHNEQFF. In DNA, the CDR3 is TGTGCCAGCAGCTCCGGGACAGTTCCCCACAATGAGCAGTTCTTC. The chain couples TRBV11-3 to TRBJ2-1; the match to TRBD1 covers 7 bases. V lost 4 bases, J lost 5 bases, and 8 bases stayed unmatched. Germline V gives CDR1 SGHNT, CDR2 YENEEA. CDR3 size: 15 residues.

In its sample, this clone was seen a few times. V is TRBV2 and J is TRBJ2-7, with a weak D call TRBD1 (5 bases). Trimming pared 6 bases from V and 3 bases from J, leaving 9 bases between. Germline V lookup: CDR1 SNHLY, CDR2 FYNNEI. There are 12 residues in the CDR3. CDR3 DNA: TGTGCCAGCAGCGCCCAGGGCTACGAGCAGTACTTC. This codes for CASSAQGYEQYF.

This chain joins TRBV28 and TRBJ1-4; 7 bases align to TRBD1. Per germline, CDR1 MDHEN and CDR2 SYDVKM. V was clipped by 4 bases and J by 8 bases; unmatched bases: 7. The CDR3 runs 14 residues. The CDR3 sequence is CASSSTGDGEKLFF. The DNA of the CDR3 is TGTGCCAGCAGTTCCACAGGGGATGGGGAAAAACTGTTTTTT.

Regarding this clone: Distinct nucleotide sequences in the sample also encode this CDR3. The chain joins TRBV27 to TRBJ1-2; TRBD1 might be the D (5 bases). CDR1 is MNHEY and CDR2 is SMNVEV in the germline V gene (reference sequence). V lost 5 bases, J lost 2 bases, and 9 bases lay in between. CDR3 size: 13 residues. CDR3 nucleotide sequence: TGTGCCAGCAGTCTGGGGCAGAACTATGGCTACACCTTC. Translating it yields CASSLGQNYGYTF.

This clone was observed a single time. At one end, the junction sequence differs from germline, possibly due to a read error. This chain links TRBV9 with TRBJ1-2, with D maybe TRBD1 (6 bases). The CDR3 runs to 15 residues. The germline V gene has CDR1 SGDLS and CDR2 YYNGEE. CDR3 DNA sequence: TGTGCCAGCAGCGCCCGGATTGGGACACTGACTGAGCTTTTCTTC. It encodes CASSARIGTLTELFF.

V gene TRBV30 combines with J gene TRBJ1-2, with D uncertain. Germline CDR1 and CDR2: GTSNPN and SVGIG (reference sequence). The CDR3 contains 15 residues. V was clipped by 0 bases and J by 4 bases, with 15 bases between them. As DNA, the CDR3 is TGTGCCTGGAGTGTATCCCGGGGATGGGGCTATGGCTACACCTTC. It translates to CAWSVSRGWGYGYTF.

Here the CDR3 reads CASSLASGANTGELFF. In DNA form, the CDR3 reads TGTGCCAGCAGCTTGGCTAGCGGGGCGAACACCGGGGAGCTGTTTTTT. This chain connects TRBV5-4 to TRBJ2-2, with 9 bases lining up with TRBD2. This CDR3 is 16 amino acids long. Germline lookup yields CDR1 SGHNT and CDR2 YYREEE (reference sequence). V gave up 0 bases and J gave up 0 bases; unmatched junction bases: 0.

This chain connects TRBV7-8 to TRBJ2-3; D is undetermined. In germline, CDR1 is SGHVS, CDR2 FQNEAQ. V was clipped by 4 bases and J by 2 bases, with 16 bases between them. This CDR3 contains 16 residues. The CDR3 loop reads CASSSNPPSNTDTQYF. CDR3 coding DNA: TGTGCCAGCAGCTCAAACCCTCCTTCTAACACAGATACGCAGTATTTT. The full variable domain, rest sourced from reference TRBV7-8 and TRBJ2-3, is GAGVSQSPRYKVAKRGQDVALRCDPISGHVSLFWYQQALGQGPEFLTYFQNEAQLDKSGLPSDRFFAERPEGSVSTLKIQRTQQEDSAVYLCASSSNPPSNTDTQYFGPGTRLTVL.